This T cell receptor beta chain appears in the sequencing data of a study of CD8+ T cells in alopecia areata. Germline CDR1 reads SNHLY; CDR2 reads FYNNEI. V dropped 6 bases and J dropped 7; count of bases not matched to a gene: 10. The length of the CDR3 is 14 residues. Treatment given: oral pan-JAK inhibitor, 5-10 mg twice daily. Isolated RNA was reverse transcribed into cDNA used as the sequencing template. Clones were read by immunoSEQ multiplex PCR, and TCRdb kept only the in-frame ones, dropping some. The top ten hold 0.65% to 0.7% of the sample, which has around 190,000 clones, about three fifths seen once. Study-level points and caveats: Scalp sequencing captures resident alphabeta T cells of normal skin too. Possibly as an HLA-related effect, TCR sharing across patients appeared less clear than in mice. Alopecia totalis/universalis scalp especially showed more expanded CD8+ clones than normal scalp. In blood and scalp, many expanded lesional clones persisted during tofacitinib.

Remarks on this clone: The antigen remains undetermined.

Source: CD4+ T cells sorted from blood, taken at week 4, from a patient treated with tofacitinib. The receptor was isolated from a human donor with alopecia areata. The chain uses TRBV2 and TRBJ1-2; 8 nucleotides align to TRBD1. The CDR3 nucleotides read TGTGCCAGCAGGGACTCAGGACAGGGAGGTGGCTACACCTTC. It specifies CASRDSGQGGGYTF.